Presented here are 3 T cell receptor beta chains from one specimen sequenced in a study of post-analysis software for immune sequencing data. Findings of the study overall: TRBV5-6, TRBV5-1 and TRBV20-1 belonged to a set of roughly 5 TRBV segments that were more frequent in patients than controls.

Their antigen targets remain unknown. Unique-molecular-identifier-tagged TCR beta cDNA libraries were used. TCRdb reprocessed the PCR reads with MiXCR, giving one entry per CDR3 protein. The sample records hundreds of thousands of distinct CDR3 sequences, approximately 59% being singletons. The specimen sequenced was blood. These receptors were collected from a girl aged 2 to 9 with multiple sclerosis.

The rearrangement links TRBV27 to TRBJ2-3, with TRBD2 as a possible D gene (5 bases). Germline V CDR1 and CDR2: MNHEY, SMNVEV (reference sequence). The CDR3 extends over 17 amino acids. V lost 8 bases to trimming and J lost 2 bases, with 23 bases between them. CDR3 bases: TGTGCCAGCGGACTCAATACCGCTTTGACGATCACAGATACGCAGTATTTT. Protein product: CASGLNTALTITDTQYF.

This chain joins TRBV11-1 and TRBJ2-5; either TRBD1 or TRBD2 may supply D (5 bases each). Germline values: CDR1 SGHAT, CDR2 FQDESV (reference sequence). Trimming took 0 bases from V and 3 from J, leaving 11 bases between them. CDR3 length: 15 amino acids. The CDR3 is CASSLAPGTEETQYF. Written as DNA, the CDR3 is TGTGCCAGCAGCTTAGCCCCCGGGACGGAAGAGACCCAGTACTTC.

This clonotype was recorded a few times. CDR3 in DNA: TGTGCCAGCAGTCCTCGGACTACCGGCGCAGATACGCAGTATTTT. Residues: CASSPRTTGADTQYF. The rearrangement links TRBV12-3 or TRBV12-4 to TRBJ2-3; TRBD2 is a possible D gene (6 bases). CDR3 size: 15 residues. V was trimmed by 5 bases and J by 4 bases, leaving 16 bases between them.